This TCR beta chain was retrieved from a study of blood T cell repertoires in COVID-19 (TCRdb year 2020). For context, the study as a whole: Samples covering the acute and convalescent phases of COVID-19 were provided by collaborators in the United States, Italy and Spain. The dataset comprised deeply sampled blood TCRbeta repertoires from subjects exposed to, actively infected with, or recovered from COVID-19. Sample metadata almost always included a de-identified subject ID, COVID-19 status, age in years and sex. The samples were drawn from two sources: the first 160 participants of the ongoing ImmuneRACE study, and approximately 1,300 subjects contributed by 6 global collaborators. A freely available public database, intended as a resource for researchers studying the immune response to SARS-CoV-2, is where the repertoires were released. The material from the prospective study consisted of cDNA or gDNA derived from T cells, B-cell-depleted T cells, or PBMCs. Where HLA class I and class II types were available, the types were taken from metadata supplied by the sample provider, not from assay-based typing.

CDR1 and CDR2, per the germline V gene, are MNHEY and SVGEGT. The CDR3 measures 13 amino acids from cysteine to phenylalanine. The only DNA kept is the CDR3, 39 bases in frame from the first base. The trim is 5 bases for V and 3 bases for J, with a gap of 8 bases between the germline ends. This clone was seen a few times. Its antigen remains undetermined. No much larger clone exists at a distance of one base, and base qualities are not known. The immunoSEQ Assay, a bias-controlled multiplex PCR, was used to amplify TCRbeta CDR3 regions from genomic DNA. The authors' analysis ran thus. Nucleated cell counts per sample were estimated from amplification of reference gene primers within the assay. To quantify the absolute abundance of each unique TCRbeta CDR3 rearrangement, sequence reads were collapsed and filtered. For each sample, productive Simpson clonality was calculated by taking the square root of Simpson's diversity index across productive rearrangements. TCRdb provides this immuneACCESS table in a form limited to in-frame rearrangements. Some clones are lacking; in checked studies, under half of them reflect an unresolved V gene, and why the rest are absent is not known. Clonal size and the V and J genes are those of that table, whereas D and trimming came from the DNA. The table for this sample lists fewer than 100,000 clones; roughly 91% of them were counted only once. The leading ten clones occupy around 5% of the sample.

Whole blood was collected in K2EDTA tubes by collaborating institutions according to the institutions' own protocols. For TCRbeta analysis, collaborator samples were shipped as frozen whole blood, as isolated PBMCs, or as DNA extracted from either sample type. Overall study results and their limits: The amount of clinical and demographic metadata varied by source and participant and was provided uncurated.

The sequence is built from TRBV6-2 or TRBV6-3 and TRBJ1-5; TRBD1 is a possible D gene, resting on 6 matching bases. This sequence originates from a woman older than 75 with acute or convalescent COVID-19. Sequencing was carried out using peripheral blood. The DNA sequence is as follows: TGTGCCAGCAGTACAGGGAACAATCAGCCCCAGCATTTT. Protein translation: CASSTGNNQPQHF.